What follows are 27 T cell receptor beta chains derived from one specimen sequenced in a study of T cell changes during pregnancy in multiple sclerosis. Sequencing was performed with immunoSEQ multiplex PCR; in TCRdb, only in-frame clones are kept and a portion is missing. Of some 120,000 clones listed, approximately 94% were seen once; the top ten hold approximately 6.2%. The sequencing here drew on peripheral blood, taken before pregnancy. All receptors derive from a female donor with multiple sclerosis, enrolled in a pregnancy study.

The V call is TRBV19, the J call TRBJ2-3; 7 bases map to TRBD2. CDR3 length: 17 amino acids. Germline CDR1 LNHDA, CDR2 SQIVND (reference sequence). J lost 0 bases, V lost 1 base, and 7 bases had no gene match. The CDR3 protein is CASSIGAGLSSTDTQYF. In DNA form, the CDR3 reads TGTGCCAGTAGTATAGGAGCGGGGCTGTCTAGCACAGATACGCAGTATTTT.

The chain employs TRBV9 and TRBJ2-1; D may be TRBD2 (5 bases). CDR1 and CDR2 (germline): SGDLS, YYNGEE. The CDR3 contains 14 residues. V lost 3 bases and J 9 bases, leaving 16 bases between the germline ends. Written as DNA, the CDR3 is TGTGCCAGCAGCGCCGACGCTAGCTACGGTGAGCAGTTCTTC. Residues: CASSADASYGEQFF.

The rearrangement joins TRBV2 to TRBJ2-2; perhaps TRBD1 as D (6 bases). Trimming cost V 7 bases and J 1 base, with 10 bases left between them. The CDR3 contains 14 residues. Germline V CDR1 and CDR2: SNHLY, FYNNEI. The CDR3 spells CASTGHRNTGELFF. DNA for the CDR3: TGTGCCAGCACGGGACATAGGAACACCGGGGAGCTGTTTTTT.

The chain is built from TRBV19 and TRBJ2-5; D is perhaps TRBD2 (6 bases). Trimming shortened V by 10 bases and J by 2 bases, and 14 bases separated the two germline ends. Germline CDR1 is LNHDA and CDR2 is SQIVND (reference sequence). The CDR3 runs to 13 residues. CDR3 region: CATEGGGQETQYF. The CDR3 nucleotides are TGTGCCACCGAAGGTGGGGGGCAAGAGACCCAGTACTTC. The variable domain in full, with the rest retrieved from reference TRBV19 and TRBJ2-5, is DGGITQSPKYLFRKEGQNVTLSCEQNLNHDAMYWYRQDPGQGLRLIYYSQIVNDFQKGDIAEGYSVSREKKESFPLTVTSAQKNPTAFYLCATEGGGQETQYFGPGTRLLVL.

The chain couples TRBV28 to TRBJ1-2, with D possibly being TRBD1 (5 bases). The V and J ends lost 6 bases and 7 bases respectively, with 21 bases between them. Germline V lookup: CDR1 MDHEN, CDR2 SYDVKM. CDR3 length equals 15 residues. CDR3 protein: CASSSGLGGRVGYTF. The CDR3 nucleotides are TGTGCCAGCAGCTCCGGCCTGGGGGGGAGAGTTGGCTACACCTTC.

This chain connects TRBV27 to TRBJ1-1; D is unresolved. CDR3 length equals 14 residues. The V gene lost 4 bases and the J gene lost 2 bases, with 11 bases spanning the gap. Germline V gives CDR1 MNHEY, CDR2 SMNVEV (reference sequence). The DNA of the CDR3 is TGTGCCAGCAGTTCTCGGGTGGGTAACACTGAAGCTTTCTTT. This translates into CASSSRVGNTEAFF.

V usage is TRBV15 and J usage is TRBJ2-1; the match to TRBD2 covers 9 bases. Germline CDR1 and CDR2: LNHNV and YYDKDF (reference sequence). Losses at the gene ends were 0 bases for V and 3 bases for J; bases not matched to a gene: 6. The CDR3 sequence is 17 residues long. The CDR3: CATSRDTAGGIYNEQFF. CDR3 in DNA: TGTGCCACCAGCAGAGATACGGCGGGAGGGATCTACAATGAGCAGTTCTTC.

The J gene is TRBJ1-1, the V gene TRBV6-5; no clear D gene. The CDR3 length is 13 residues. From germline, CDR1 is MNHEY and CDR2 SVGAGI. Trimming cost V 5 bases and J 3 bases, with 10 bases left between them. The CDR3 DNA sequence: TGTGCCAGCAGTCGCGGGAAGGACACTGAAGCTTTCTTT. It is translated as CASSRGKDTEAFF.

The chain recombines TRBV29-1 with TRBJ1-2; D uncertain. CDR1 is SQVTM, CDR2 ANQGSEA, per germline. The CDR3 runs to 16 residues. Between the trimmed V and J ends, which lost 1 base and 4 bases, there was a span of 19 bases. The chain's CDR3 is CSVEAPGGSEVYGYTF. CDR3 nucleotides: TGCAGCGTTGAAGCGCCGGGAGGTTCTGAGGTCTATGGCTACACCTTC.

The chain uses TRBV30 and TRBJ1-6; no firm D call. The CDR3 length is 14 residues. V was clipped by 0 bases and J by 10 bases, with 13 bases between them. Germline V gene sequence: CDR1 GTSNPN, CDR2 SVGIG (reference sequence). Here the CDR3 DNA reads TGTGCCTGGAGTGTACGAGGTATACGATCACCCCTCCACTTT. Amino acid sequence: CAWSVRGIRSPLHF.

The chain carries TRBV25-1 and TRBJ1-4; maybe TRBD1 (6 bases). The CDR3 has 13 amino acids. The V and J ends lost 5 bases and 10 bases respectively, with 14 bases between them. Per germline, CDR1 MGHDK and CDR2 SYGVNS. The CDR3 protein is CASSIQGTGKLFF. The CDR3 region has the DNA TGTGCCAGCAGTATACAGGGTACCGGAAAACTGTTTTTT. Full variable domain (outside the CDR3, taken from reference TRBV25-1 and TRBJ1-4): EADIYQTPRYLVIGTGKKITLECSQTMGHDKMYWYQQDPGMELHLIHYSYGVNSTEKGDLSSESTVSRIRTEHFPLTLESARPSHTSQYLCASSIQGTGKLFFGSGTQLSVL.

The rearrangement uses TRBV5-6 and TRBJ2-3; 10 nucleotides align to TRBD2. J lost 0 bases, V lost 4 bases, and 14 bases had no gene match. Germline CDR1 SGHDT, CDR2 YYEEEE. The CDR3 has 19 residues. Here the CDR3 DNA reads TGTGCCAGCAGCGCTCCGGGACTAGCGACGACACCTAGCACAGATACGCAGTATTTT. Translated, it gives CASSAPGLATTPSTDTQYF.

The chain couples TRBV5-1 to TRBJ2-3; weak D call: TRBD2 (5 bases). CDR1 and CDR2 (germline): SGHRS, YFSETQ. Trimming took off 0 bases at V and 4 bases at J, with 24 bases between the two ends. CDR3 length: 19 residues. The DNA for the CDR3 is TGCGCCAGCAGCTTGGAGGGTAGCGTTCGATTGGGTTCCCCAGATACGCAGTATTTT. Its protein product is CASSLEGSVRLGSPDTQYF.

The chain combines TRBV21-1 with TRBJ1-4; the table's D call TRBD1 went unverified against the DNA. TRBV21-1 is a pseudogene. The CDR3 loop spans 16 amino acids. In DNA form, the CDR3 reads TGTGCCAGCAGCGAAATGGGGGACAGGGAGAATGAAAAACTGTTTTTT. Protein product: CASSEMGDRENEKLFF.

The chain recombines TRBV29-1 with TRBJ1-4, with D unresolved. V was pared by 7 bases and J by 7 bases, with 10 bases between. The CDR3 extends over 11 amino acids. In germline, CDR1 is SQVTM, CDR2 ANQGSEA. CDR3 residues: CSGGEFEKLFF. The CDR3 DNA follows: TGCAGCGGAGGAGAGTTTGAAAAACTGTTTTTT.

This chain links TRBV27 with TRBJ2-1; 13 bases map to TRBD2. Per the germline V gene, CDR1 is MNHEY and CDR2 is SMNVEV (reference sequence). The V gene end was trimmed by 4 bases and the J gene end by 8 bases; junction bases not matched to a gene: 5. The CDR3 loop spans 15 amino acids. The CDR3 loop is CASSSWTSGSDEQFF. The CDR3 DNA follows: TGTGCCAGCAGTTCCTGGACTAGCGGGAGCGATGAGCAGTTCTTC.

The chain links TRBV14 to TRBJ2-7, with no clear D. Between the trimmed V and J ends, which lost 1 base and 2 bases, there was a span of 12 bases. The CDR3 sequence is 15 residues long. Germline-derived CDR1 and CDR2 are SGHDN and FVKESK. The CDR3 DNA reads as TGTGCCAGCAGCCAAGGAAATGTTGGCCCCTACGAGCAGTACTTC. Translation gives CASSQGNVGPYEQYF.

The chain has TRBV7-2 and TRBJ1-4; 7 bases agree with TRBD1. The CDR3 is 16 amino acids. CDR1 and CDR2 from the germline V gene are SGHTA and FQGNSA. Trimming removed 6 bases from V and 5 bases from J; junction bases left unmatched: 12. The CDR3, as DNA: TGTGCCAGCAGTAGACAAACCGGGACAGAGAATGAAAAACTGTTTTTT. Its protein product is CASSRQTGTENEKLFF.

V and J are TRBV14 and TRBJ2-1; D remains unclear. The CDR3 has 13 amino acids. V dropped 0 bases and J dropped 4 bases, with 4 bases sitting between them. The germline gives CDR1 SGHDN, CDR2 FVKESK. The CDR3 nucleotides read TGTGCCAGCAGCCAAGAGACTTACAATGAGCAGTTCTTC. As protein: CASSQETYNEQFF.

This clone has only one observation. The chain combines TRBV6-5 with TRBJ2-3, with D tentatively TRBD2 (6 bases). This CDR3 has 13 residues. V gave up 7 bases and J gave up 1 base, with 9 bases separating them. Germline V gene data show CDR1 as MNHEY and CDR2 as SVGAGI. DNA of the CDR3: TGTGCCAGCACCCCGGGGGGCACAGATACGCAGTATTTT. Translated: CASTPGGTDTQYF.

The chain recombines TRBV27 with TRBJ2-7; D might be TRBD1 (5 bases). Per germline, CDR1 MNHEY and CDR2 SMNVEV (reference sequence). V was trimmed by 2 bases and J by 0 bases, leaving 8 bases between them. The CDR3 length is 14 residues. The DNA for the CDR3 is TGTGCCAGCAGTTTAAGGGGAACCTCCTACGAGCAGTACTTC. Amino acid sequence: CASSLRGTSYEQYF.

The chain has TRBV9 and TRBJ2-5; 7 positions agree with TRBD2. The CDR3 spans 14 residues. The junction had 3 bases not matched to a gene; V was cut back by 0 bases and J by 4 bases. In germline, CDR1 is SGDLS, CDR2 YYNGEE. This CDR3 reads CASSVGAGAETQYF. The CDR3 region has the DNA TGTGCCAGCAGCGTAGGGGCGGGAGCAGAGACCCAGTACTTC.

V and J are TRBV7-9 and TRBJ2-2; 7 bases match TRBD1. Germline values: CDR1 SEHNR, CDR2 FQNEAQ (reference sequence). The CDR3 covers 14 residues. V trimming: 5 bases; J trimming: 1 base; junction bases outside the gene matches: 1. As DNA, the CDR3 is TGTGCCAGCAGCCGGACAGGGAACACCGGGGAGCTGTTTTTT. Translated, it gives CASSRTGNTGELFF.

This rearrangement joins TRBV6-1 to TRBJ2-7; possibly TRBD1 for D (5 bases). V was cut by 2 bases and J by 1 base, with 18 bases left in between. Germline CDR1 is MNHNS and CDR2 is SASEGT. The length of the CDR3 is 17 residues. CDR3 loop: CASSEPRLTGRSYEQYF. The CDR3 DNA reads as TGTGCCAGCAGTGAACCTCGGCTTACAGGCCGTTCCTACGAGCAGTACTTC.

V is TRBV27 and J is TRBJ2-3, with D tentatively TRBD2 (5 bases). This CDR3 region has 16 residues. Germline CDR1 reads MNHEY; CDR2 reads SMNVEV (reference sequence). Trimming removed 3 bases at V and 1 base at J, with 14 bases between. The CDR3 coding sequence is TGTGCCAGCAGTTTGCTCCTAGCCGGGGGCACAGATACGCAGTATTTT. Its translation is CASSLLLAGGTDTQYF.

This chain links TRBV5-1 with TRBJ1-4; no firm D call. The V and J ends lost 0 bases and 3 bases respectively, with 3 bases between them. This CDR3 region has 13 residues. Germline V CDR1 and CDR2: SGHRS, YFSETQ. In DNA, the CDR3 is TGCGCCAGCAGCTTGGCCGCTAATGAAAAACTGTTTTTT. It specifies CASSLAANEKLFF.

The gene calls are TRBV18 and TRBJ2-3; no clear D gene. The CDR3 totals 17 residues. Trimming left V 3 bases short and J 3 bases short, with 19 bases between. The germline V gene has CDR1 KGHSH and CDR2 LQKENI. CDR3 loop: CASSPLFNPTGTDTQYF. The CDR3 nucleotides read TGTGCCAGCTCACCGTTATTTAACCCGACCGGGACAGATACGCAGTATTTT.